A single sample gave rise to the 23 T cell receptor beta chains below, sequenced in a study of memory CD4+ T cells and cytomegalovirus serostatus. Single viable CD3+CD4+CD8-CD45RO+ cells were sorted as the memory CD4+ T cells. Clones were sequenced by immunoSEQ multiplex PCR, and TCRdb holds only the in-frame ones, with some missing. In the table there are some 44,000 clones, around 77% of which are singletons. Sequencing used memory CD4+ T cells from blood. Receptors originate from an adult in good health and CMV-seronegative.

The V and J genes are TRBV5-1 and TRBJ2-7; D is unresolved. The CDR3 is 12 amino acids. Trimming stripped 4 bases from V and 2 bases from J, with 7 bases between. In germline, CDR1 is SGHRS, CDR2 YFSETQ. CDR3 sequence reads: CASSDTPYEQYF. CDR3 coding DNA: TGCGCCAGCAGCGACACCCCCTACGAGCAGTACTTC. Drawing the rest from reference TRBV5-1 and TRBJ2-7, the complete variable domain is KAGVTQTPRYLIKTRGQQVTLSCSPISGHRSVSWYQQTPGQGLQFLFEYFSETQRNKGNFPGRFSGRQFSNSRSEMNVSTLELGDSALYLCASSDTPYEQYFGPGTRLTVT.

This clone was counted once. V and J are TRBV30 and TRBJ2-2; D might be TRBD1 or TRBD2, each matching 5 bases. The germline V and J ends were trimmed by 7 bases and 3 bases, with 18 bases remaining between them. Germline lookup yields CDR1 GTSNPN and CDR2 SVGIG (reference sequence). The CDR3 spans 15 residues. The CDR3 DNA follows: TGTGCCTTCCTAAGGGACGGACTTTACACCGGGGAGCTGTTTTTT. Its translation: CAFLRDGLYTGELFF.

Only one count was recorded for this clone. The V gene is TRBV9, the J gene TRBJ2-2; TRBD1 matches 12 bases. Per germline, CDR1 SGDLS and CDR2 YYNGEE. The V and J ends lost 1 base and 6 bases, in that order; junction bases with no gene match: 4. The CDR3 sequence is 16 residues long. The CDR3 loop is CASSVRDRGLSGELFF. In DNA, the CDR3 is TGTGCCAGCAGCGTAAGGGACAGGGGGCTTTCCGGGGAGCTGTTTTTT.

The chain has TRBV4-3 and TRBJ1-1, with a weak D call TRBD1 (6 bases). The CDR3 has 15 amino acids. The ends were cut back, 3 bases at V and 5 bases at J, with 16 bases in the middle. CDR1 is LGHNA and CDR2 is YSLEER in the germline V gene. In nucleotides, the CDR3 is TGCGCCAGCAGCCAGGGCTCTACCGGGACAACTGAAGCTTTCTTT. Translating gives CASSQGSTGTTEAFF.

The chain joins TRBV5-4 to TRBJ2-5; TRBD2 matches at 8 bases. The germline CDR1 and CDR2 sequences are SGHNT and YYREEE (reference sequence). Losses at the gene ends were 2 bases for V and 1 base for J; bases not matched to a gene: 4. CDR3 size: 15 residues. In DNA form, the CDR3 reads TGTGCCAGCAGCTTATCCGGGGGGGCCCAAGAGACCCAGTACTTC. Amino acids: CASSLSGGAQETQYF.

The rearrangement links TRBV19 to TRBJ1-5; 12 bases map to TRBD1. Germline V gene sequence: CDR1 LNHDA, CDR2 SQIVND (reference sequence). The CDR3 has 16 residues. The junction had 7 bases not matched to a gene; V was cut back by 6 bases and J by 4 bases. The CDR3 DNA sequence: TGTGCCAGTAGGGGACAGGGGGCATTGGGGAATCAGCCCCAGCATTTT. It yields the protein CASRGQGALGNQPQHF.

The rearrangement joins TRBV5-6 to TRBJ2-3; D is unresolved. Germline V gives CDR1 SGHDT, CDR2 YYEEEE. Trimming cost V 0 bases and J 2 bases, with 7 bases left between them. CDR3 size: 14 residues. CDR3 protein: CASSLASNTDTQYF. CDR3 coding DNA: TGTGCCAGCAGCTTGGCATCTAACACAGATACGCAGTATTTT.

The chain combines TRBV4-1 with TRBJ2-7, with 8 nucleotides matching TRBD1. The CDR3 consists of 14 residues. The J segment lost 2 bases and the V segment lost 4 bases, leaving 4 bases of the junction unmatched. Germline V CDR1 and CDR2: MGHRA, YSYEKL. CDR3 DNA: TGCGCCAGCAGCCGGCCGGGACAGGCCTACGAGCAGTACTTC. Protein sequence: CASSRPGQAYEQYF.

The chain recombines TRBV11-3 with TRBJ2-4, with D tentatively TRBD2 (5 bases). The CDR3 has 16 residues. In germline, CDR1 is SGHNT, CDR2 YENEEA. The V gene lost 1 base and the J gene lost 0 bases, with 10 bases spanning the gap. The CDR3 DNA reads as TGTGCCAGCAGCTTAGGCACGGGATTAGCCAAAAACATTCAGTACTTC. Translated: CASSLGTGLAKNIQYF.

The V gene is TRBV19, the J gene TRBJ2-3, with unresolved D. This CDR3 region has 16 residues. Looked up from germline, CDR1 is LNHDA and CDR2 is SQIVND (reference sequence). Trimming took 5 bases from V and 2 from J, leaving 17 bases between them. In DNA, the CDR3 is TGTGCCAGTAGTCCCGGTGAGACCTCTTTCACAGATACGCAGTATTTT. Its protein is CASSPGETSFTDTQYF.

With respect to this clone: The sample holds other DNA sequences that translate to the same CDR3. The rearrangement joins TRBV11-3 to TRBJ1-3; 9 positions match TRBD1. CDR1 and CDR2 from the germline V gene are SGHNT and YENEEA. CDR3 length: 15 amino acids. Trimming took 5 bases from V and 2 from J; bases not matched to a gene: 4. The CDR3 nucleotides are TGTGCCAGCAGCCCCGGACAGGGGCCTGGAAACACCATATATTTT. Protein sequence: CASSPGQGPGNTIYF.

V and J are TRBV6-5 and TRBJ1-1; no firm D call. Trimming stripped 8 bases from V and 1 base from J, with 11 bases between. Germline assignment: CDR1 MNHEY and CDR2 SVGAGI. The CDR3 runs to 13 residues. The chain's CDR3 is CASLKRGNTEAFF. In DNA form, the CDR3 reads TGTGCCAGCCTTAAGCGGGGGAACACTGAAGCTTTCTTT.

In its sample, this clone was seen a few times. The chain combines TRBV14 with TRBJ1-4, with a weak D call TRBD1 (6 bases). V lost 2 bases to trimming and J lost 11 bases, with 18 bases between them. Germline-derived CDR1 and CDR2 are SGHDN and FVKESK. The CDR3 contains 15 residues. CDR3 bases: TGTGCCAGCAGCCAACTCCCTGGGGCAGGGGAGAAACTGTTTTTT. Encoded protein: CASSQLPGAGEKLFF.

The chain has TRBV5-6 and TRBJ1-1; maybe TRBD1 (5 bases). The CDR3 totals 15 residues. Per germline, CDR1 SGHDT and CDR2 YYEEEE. The V end lost 1 base, the J end lost 2 bases, and 12 bases lay between the germline ends. The CDR3 DNA follows: TGTGCCAGCAGCTTGCGCAGGACACAAAACACTGAAGCTTTCTTT. Residues: CASSLRRTQNTEAFF.

This clone was detected once. J is TRBJ1-4 and V is TRBV6-1; D is undetermined. This CDR3 spans 14 amino acids. Trimming shortened V by 6 bases and J by 0 bases, and 8 bases separated the two germline ends. The V gene's germline CDR1 is MNHNS and CDR2 SASEGT. CDR3 in amino acids: CASSTHSTNEKLFF. The CDR3 DNA follows: TGTGCCAGCAGCACACACTCAACTAATGAAAAACTGTTTTTT.

DNA of the CDR3: TGTGCCAGCAGCGTGGGAGGGGAAGCCAATTCACCCCTCCACTTT. As protein: CASSVGGEANSPLHF. The chain uses TRBV9 and TRBJ1-6; possibly TRBD1 for D (5 bases). Germline CDR1 is SGDLS and CDR2 is YYNGEE. CDR3 length: 15 amino acids. Trimming shortened V by 2 bases and J by 7 bases, and 13 bases separated the two germline ends.

The V call is TRBV7-2, the J call TRBJ1-3; weak D call: TRBD1 (6 bases). The germline CDR1 and CDR2 sequences are SGHTA and FQGNSA. This CDR3 has 15 amino acids. Trimming shortened V by 4 bases and J by 2 bases, and 12 bases separated the two germline ends. The CDR3 protein is CASSSTGSPGNTIYF. CDR3 nucleotides: TGTGCCAGCAGCTCCACAGGGTCCCCTGGAAACACCATATATTTT.

The chain couples TRBV7-8 to TRBJ2-7; the D is unclear. The CDR3 totals 16 residues. In germline, CDR1 is SGHVS, CDR2 FQNEAQ. Trimming stripped 2 bases from V and 3 bases from J, with 17 bases between. The CDR3 loop reads CASSLKGSRLSYEQYF. The CDR3 DNA reads TGTGCCAGCAGCTTAAAGGGATCCCGATTGAGCTACGAGCAGTACTTC.

The chain couples TRBV29-1 to TRBJ1-1; D unresolved. Germline lookup yields CDR1 SQVTM and CDR2 ANQGSEA. V was trimmed by 3 bases and J by 8 bases, leaving 10 bases between them. This CDR3 is 11 amino acids long. CDR3 amino acids: CSVDLEPEAFF. The CDR3 nucleotides read TGCAGCGTTGACTTGGAACCGGAAGCTTTCTTT.

V is TRBV6-4 and J is TRBJ2-3; 7 positions match TRBD1. The germline V gene has CDR1 MRHNA and CDR2 SNTAGT. V dropped 4 bases and J dropped 4; count of bases not matched to a gene: 8. The CDR3 runs 15 residues. CDR3 residues: CASSARQGRADTQYF. CDR3 coding DNA: TGTGCCAGCAGTGCTCGACAGGGAAGGGCAGATACGCAGTATTTT.

The genes are TRBV7-8 and TRBJ1-1; unclear D gene. With 1 base removed from V and 0 bases from J, the gap between germline ends came to 12 bases. The CDR3 is 16 residues long. The germline V gene encodes CDR1 SGHVS and CDR2 FQNEAQ. The CDR3 nucleotides are TGTGCCAGCAGCTTAGTTACGGCAGGACTGAACACTGAAGCTTTCTTT. Translating gives CASSLVTAGLNTEAFF.

The V gene is TRBV7-2, the J gene TRBJ1-3; possibly TRBD1 for D (5 bases). The CDR3 has 15 residues. Between the trimmed V and J ends, which lost 5 bases and 9 bases, there was a span of 20 bases. Germline CDR1 reads SGHTA; CDR2 reads FQGNSA. CDR3 DNA: TGTGCCAGCAGCCCTGCAGGCCGCACAGGATCCACCATATATTTT. Translated, it gives CASSPAGRTGSTIYF. The full variable domain, rest sourced from reference TRBV7-2 and TRBJ1-3, is GAGVSQSPSNKVTEKGKDVELRCDPISGHTALYWYRQSLGQGLEFLIYFQGNSAPDKSGLPSDRFSAERTGGSVSTLTIQRTQQEDSAVYLCASSPAGRTGSTIYFGEGSWLTVV.

The rearrangement uses TRBV11-2 and TRBJ2-1; D gene unclear. CDR3 size: 16 residues. The V end was cut by 4 bases, the J end by 5 bases, with 18 bases between. Germline CDR1 and CDR2: SGHAT and FQNNGV. The CDR3 nucleotides read TGTGCCAGCAGCTCGATACAAGCCAGCAGACACAATGAGCAGTTCTTC. Encoded protein: CASSSIQASRHNEQFF.